Listed below are T cell receptor beta chains from one sample, sequenced in a study of regulatory T cells in long-lasting Graves disease. From the multiplex PCR reads, TCRdb called clonotypes with MiXCR, one entry per CDR3 protein. The sample lists 300,000 to 400,000 distinct CDR3 sequences, over 15% occurring once. The material was peripheral blood mononuclear cells (PBMCs), obtained at new diagnosis, from a patient treated with antithyroid drugs. The receptors here all came from a female donor with Graves disease. Both conserved end residues are part of each CDR3. Each record gives: clone size, V gene, J gene, D gene, CDR3 DNA, CDR3 protein. A D gene is named only where the DNA matches it firmly. Some rows mark clone size as missing; the rest say once, few, many or name a class of expanded clone.

-,TRBV20-1,TRBJ1-5,-,TGCAGTGCTAGAGATGGACAGCCAGGCAATCAGCCCCAGCATTTT,CSARDGQPGNQPQHF
-,TRBV25-1,TRBJ1-1,-,TGTGCCAGCAGTGAAGTTGGAACAGGTCGAAACACTGAAGCTTTCTTT,CASSEVGTGRNTEAFF
many,TRBV2,TRBJ2-2,TRBD2,TGTGCCAGCAGTGTAGCGGGATTCACCGGGGAGCTGTTTTTT,CASSVAGFTGELFF
many,TRBV7-9,TRBJ2-1,TRBD2,TGTGCCAGCAGCAGACTAGCTGACGATGAGCAGTTCTTC,CASSRLADDEQFF
-,TRBV11-3,TRBJ2-4,-,TGTGCCAGCAGTCGTCAGACTGGGGGTGCCGAGTTTGGAAACATTCAGTACTTC,CASSRQTGGAEFGNIQYF
many,TRBV12-3/TRBV12-4,TRBJ1-5,-,TGTGCCAGCAGTTTAACCGGCGGCGGGGTTGGGCAGCCCCAGCATTTT,CASSLTGGGVGQPQHF
-,TRBV6-1,TRBJ2-1,TRBD2,TGTGCCAGCAGTGACGCTCTAGCGGGGGCTAGCGATGAGCAGTTCTTC,CASSDALAGASDEQFF
few,TRBV6-1,TRBJ2-6,-,TGTGCCAGCACGGGGGCCAACGTCCTGACTTTC,CASTGANVLTF
-,TRBV10-2,TRBJ1-1,-,TGCGCCAGCAAGGTGGACTTAGACACGAACACTGAAGCTTTCTTT,CASKVDLDTNTEAFF
many,TRBV30,TRBJ2-3,-,TGTGCCTGGAGTTGGTATGGCTCAGATACGCAGTATTTT,CAWSWYGSDTQYF
many,TRBV12-5,TRBJ1-1,TRBD1,TGTGCTAGTGGTTTGACCCAGGGGGGCCTGACTGAAGCTTTCTTT,CASGLTQGGLTEAFF
many,TRBV3-1,TRBJ2-1,-,TGTGCCAGCAGCCAAGCCTGGGGGAATGAGCAGTTCTTC,CASSQAWGNEQFF
-,TRBV7-9,TRBJ1-1,TRBD1,TGTGCCAGCAGGGGACAGGGCGAAACTGAAGCTTTCTTT,CASRGQGETEAFF
few,TRBV6-2/TRBV6-3,TRBJ1-4,TRBD1,TGTGCCAGCAGTCCAGACAGGGGGCGCAATGAAAAACTGTTTTTT,CASSPDRGRNEKLFF
once,TRBV20-1,TRBJ2-1,TRBD2,TGCAGTGCTAGAATTAGCGGGGGGGCGAATGAGCAGTTCTTC,CSARISGGANEQFF